Each of the 19 T cell receptor beta chains below was sequenced from the same sample in a study of T cells in Graves' hyperthyroidism and ophthalmopathy. RNA transcripts provided the source from which TCR beta CDR3 regions were amplified. HTBI primers drove first-round RT-PCR of the TCR CDR3. TCRdb re-analysed the multiplex PCR reads in MiXCR, keeping a single row per CDR3 protein. The sample holds approximately 570,000 distinct CDR3 sequences, roughly 21% seen once. The source material was blood. These receptor sequences come from a man between 40 and 49 years old with Graves' ophthalmopathy.

About this clonotype: This could be a read error, since a much larger clone is one nucleotide away. The V gene is TRBV9, the J gene TRBJ1-2; D call uncertain. CDR1 SGDLS and CDR2 YYNGEE come from the germline V gene. With 3 bases removed from V and 2 bases from J, the gap between germline ends came to 5 bases. The CDR3 contains 12 residues. The CDR3 region has the DNA TGTGCCAGCAGCGCTTACAACTATGGCTACACCTTC. Its translation is CASSAYNYGYTF.

V is TRBV28 and J is TRBJ1-2; tentatively, D is TRBD1 (6 bases). Germline values: CDR1 MDHEN, CDR2 SYDVKM. V lost 3 bases to trimming and J lost 0 bases, with 14 bases between them. This CDR3 comprises 16 residues. CDR3 nucleotide sequence: TGTGCCAGCAGTTTGTGGACAGAGCTGACTAACTATGGCTACACCTTC. Encoded protein: CASSLWTELTNYGYTF.

This clonotype occurred many times. The genes are TRBV3-1 and TRBJ1-1, with D hard to call. There are 16 residues in the CDR3. Trimming stripped 0 bases from V and 1 base from J, with 12 bases between. Germline V CDR1 and CDR2: LGHDT, YNNKEL (reference sequence). The CDR3 region is CASSQDVISGNTEAFF. CDR3 coding DNA: TGTGCCAGCAGCCAAGATGTAATTAGCGGGAACACTGAAGCTTTCTTT.

As to this clonotype: At one end the junction does not follow the germline gene, possibly because of a read error. V usage is TRBV12-3 or TRBV12-4 and J usage is TRBJ1-4; 9 bases agree with TRBD1. The CDR3 sequence is 14 residues long. For the CDR3, the DNA is TGTGCCAGCACGCCGGGACAGGGTAATGAAAATCTGTTTTTT. This codes for CASTPGQGNENLFF.

This clonotype was detected ten times or more. The chain carries TRBV2 and TRBJ1-1; 11 nucleotides agree with TRBD1. The CDR3 runs to 18 residues. Per germline, CDR1 SNHLY and CDR2 FYNNEI. Trimming cost V 6 bases and J 5 bases; bases outside gene matches: 17. This CDR3 is CASSENPPGTGGWTEAFF. For the CDR3, the DNA is TGTGCCAGCAGCGAAAACCCCCCCGGGACAGGGGGTTGGACTGAAGCTTTCTTT. Full variable domain (missing parts from reference TRBV2 and TRBJ1-1): EPEVTQTPSHQVTQMGQEVILRCVPISNHLYFYWYRQILGQKVEFLVSFYNNEISEKSEIFDDQFSVERPDGSNFTLKIRSTKLEDSAMYFCASSENPPGTGGWTEAFFGQGTRLTVV.

At least ten counts were recorded for this clonotype. J is TRBJ2-7 and V is TRBV7-6; possibly TRBD1 or TRBD2 for D (5 bases each). Trimming pared 4 bases from V and 3 bases from J, leaving 10 bases between. Germline CDR1 SGHVS, CDR2 FNYEAQ. The CDR3 contains 13 residues. CDR3 nucleotide sequence: TGTGCCAGCAGCTCGGGACCCAACTACGAGCAGTACTTC. Its protein product is CASSSGPNYEQYF. Full variable domain (missing parts from reference TRBV7-6 and TRBJ2-7): GAGVSQSPRYKVTKRGQDVALRCDPISGHVSLYWYRQALGQGPEFLTYFNYEAQQDKSGLPNDRFSAERPEGSISTLTIQRTEQRDSAMYRCASSSGPNYEQYFGPGTRLTVT.

The chain couples TRBV27 to TRBJ1-6, with a possible D match to TRBD1 (5 bases). CDR3 size: 13 residues. Germline values: CDR1 MNHEY, CDR2 SMNVEV (reference sequence). Deletions cut 6 bases from V and 10 bases from J, with 13 bases between. CDR3 nucleotides: TGTGCCAGCAGCCCCCGACAGTTATCACCCCTCCACTTT. It is translated as CASSPRQLSPLHF.

This clonotype has ten or more counts. The chain joins TRBV28 to TRBJ2-7, with a possible D match to TRBD1 (5 bases). Germline V gene data show CDR1 as MDHEN and CDR2 as SYDVKM. Deletions cut 7 bases from V and 3 bases from J, with 10 bases between. CDR3 length: 12 amino acids. CDR3: CASKGPIYEQYF. CDR3 in DNA: TGTGCCAGCAAGGGGCCCATCTACGAGCAGTACTTC.

The chain employs TRBV27 and TRBJ2-2, with 16 bases identical to TRBD2. Trimming at V came to 5 bases and at J to 4 bases, leaving 16 bases not matched to a gene. CDR3 length: 21 amino acids. Germline V gives CDR1 MNHEY, CDR2 SMNVEV (reference sequence). The CDR3, as DNA: TGTGCCAGCAGTATCACTCCGGGACTAGCGGGAGGGCCCTCAGGCACCGGGGAGCTGTTTTTT. This translates into CASSITPGLAGGPSGTGELFF.

About this clonotype itself: This CDR3 fails to terminate in the conserved phenylalanine or tryptophan, so it likely reflects a read error. Because the CDR3's place on the DNA is in doubt, the DNA is left out and the CDR3 is given as listed by TCRdb. This rearrangement joins TRBV7-3 to TRBJ1-2; the DNA was not used to check the table's D call, TRBD1. Germline V gives CDR1 SGHTA, CDR2 FQGTGA. The CDR3 numbers 10 amino acids, ends counted. CDR3 protein: CASSFSPDPV.

In its sample, this clonotype was seen many times. The chain links TRBV7-2 to TRBJ1-6; D remains ambiguous. Germline V gene lookup returns CDR1 SGHTA and CDR2 FQGNSA. The CDR3 has 14 amino acids. Trimming shortened V by 4 bases and J by 11 bases, and 15 bases separated the two germline ends. CDR3 amino acids: CASSSREGGTPLHF. The CDR3, as DNA: TGTGCCAGCAGCTCCCGGGAGGGTGGAACACCCCTCCACTTT. The full variable domain, rest sourced from reference TRBV7-2 and TRBJ1-6, is GAGVSQSPSNKVTEKGKDVELRCDPISGHTALYWYRQSLGQGLEFLIYFQGNSAPDKSGLPSDRFSAERTGGSVSTLTIQRTQQEDSAVYLCASSSREGGTPLHFGNGTRLTVT.

This clonotype was counted a few times. V is TRBV20-1 and J is TRBJ2-7; tentatively, D is TRBD1 (5 bases). CDR1 DFQATT and CDR2 SNEGSKA come from the germline V gene (reference sequence). This CDR3 comprises 14 residues. V was trimmed by 3 bases and J by 2 bases, leaving 14 bases between them. DNA of the CDR3: TGCAGTGCTAGGGGCCAGGGTTTCGCCTACGAGCAGTACTTC. Its translation: CSARGQGFAYEQYF.

This rearrangement joins TRBV11-3 to TRBJ2-5, with a weak D call TRBD1 (5 bases). Trimming pared 3 bases from V and 4 bases from J, leaving 6 bases between. In germline, CDR1 is SGHNT, CDR2 YENEEA. The CDR3 consists of 12 residues. The DNA for the CDR3 is TGTGCCAGCAGCTTCGACAGAGAGACCCAGTACTTC. Translated: CASSFDRETQYF.

The chain links TRBV20-1 to TRBJ2-7, with D unclear. Germline V CDR1 and CDR2: DFQATT, SNEGSKA (reference sequence). The germline V and J ends were trimmed by 1 base and 2 bases, with 6 bases remaining between them. The CDR3 is made up of 12 amino acids. In DNA, the CDR3 is TGCAGTGCTAGAGTGGTTGCCTACGAGCAGTACTTC. Its protein product is CSARVVAYEQYF.

The chain joins TRBV7-8 to TRBJ2-7, with D possibly TRBD1 on 6 matching bases. Trimming pared 8 bases from V and 0 bases from J, leaving 14 bases between. Germline CDR1 is SGHVS and CDR2 is FQNEAQ. The CDR3 length is 14 residues. CDR3 in DNA: TGTGCCAGCTTATCAAGGGGGTCCTCCTACGAGCAGTACTTC. It yields the protein CASLSRGSSYEQYF.

Only a few counts were recorded for this clonotype. The CDR3 DNA reads as TGTGCCAGCAGCCTGGGACTAGGGGAGCCAATAGATACGCAGTATTTT. Amino acid sequence: CASSLGLGEPIDTQYF. V is TRBV11-1 and J is TRBJ2-3, with TRBD2 matching 8 bases. Germline V gives CDR1 SGHAT, CDR2 FQDESV (reference sequence). The trim removed 5 bases at V and 5 bases at J, leaving 12 bases unmatched. The CDR3 length is 16 residues.

This clonotype has a handful of counts. J is TRBJ1-1 and V is TRBV12-3 or TRBV12-4, with 7 bases identical to TRBD1. V was clipped by 6 bases and J by 1 base; unmatched bases: 5. CDR3 length: 14 amino acids. The chain's CDR3 is CASRGGQTNTEAFF. CDR3 nucleotides: TGTGCCAGCAGAGGGGGACAGACGAACACTGAAGCTTTCTTT.

This clonotype appeared a few times. The genes are TRBV13 and TRBJ2-7, with 10 positions matching TRBD2. V was pared by 3 bases and J by 2 bases, with 10 bases of the junction left unmatched. CDR1 and CDR2 (germline): PRHDT, FYEKMQ (reference sequence). The CDR3 runs to 17 residues. The CDR3 coding sequence is TGTGCCAGCAGCTTCCTCGCTAGCGGGAGTCCCGCCTACGAGCAGTACTTC. It yields the protein CASSFLASGSPAYEQYF.

This clonotype was found many times. This chain joins TRBV28 and TRBJ2-3; 10 bases agree with TRBD2. The CDR3 is made up of 16 amino acids. V was clipped by 2 bases and J by 5 bases; unmatched bases: 7. Per the germline V gene, CDR1 is MDHEN and CDR2 is SYDVKM. The CDR3 loop is CASSLASGRGKDTQYF. The CDR3 region has the DNA TGTGCCAGCAGTTTAGCCAGCGGGAGGGGGAAAGATACGCAGTATTTT.